These 19 T cell receptor beta chains were all obtained from the same sample, sequenced in a study of response to subunit inactivated influenza vaccine. A single record per CDR3 protein comes from TCRdb applying MiXCR to the RT-PCR reads. The data contain about 500,000 distinct CDR3 sequences, approximately 15% of them singletons. The specimen comprised CD4+ T cells sorted from PBMCs, sampled around 2 years after vaccination. The origin of the receptors is a man between 50 and 70 years old who received an inactivated influenza vaccine.

The chain employs TRBV6-2 or TRBV6-3 and TRBJ1-1, with 9 bases aligning to TRBD1. The ends lost 5 bases at V and 1 base at J; junction bases unmatched: 11. The germline V gene encodes CDR1 MNHEY and CDR2 SVGEGT. The CDR3 sequence is 17 residues long. CDR3 coding DNA: TGTGCCAGCAGTCCGCCGGGACAGGGAAGTTGGAACACTGAAGCTTTCTTT. It specifies CASSPPGQGSWNTEAFF.

The chain joins TRBV20-1 to TRBJ2-1; 7 bases agree with TRBD1. This CDR3 is built from 14 residues. The J segment lost 7 bases and the V segment lost 7 bases, leaving 13 bases of the junction unmatched. Germline CDR1 reads DFQATT; CDR2 reads SNEGSKA (reference sequence). The CDR3 region is CSVQPDRVKNEQFF. CDR3 sequence (DNA): TGCAGTGTCCAACCCGACAGGGTAAAAAATGAGCAGTTCTTC.

This clonotype was observed a few times. The rearrangement links TRBV5-1 to TRBJ2-3, with TRBD2 matching 13 bases. CDR3 size: 16 residues. V was pared by 4 bases and J by 3 bases, with 5 bases of the junction left unmatched. CDR1 is SGHRS and CDR2 is YFSETQ in the germline V gene. The CDR3 protein is CASSDRTSGGTDTQYF. CDR3 in DNA: TGCGCCAGCAGCGATAGGACTAGCGGGGGAACAGATACGCAGTATTTT. The variable domain in full, with the rest retrieved from reference TRBV5-1 and TRBJ2-3, is KAGVTQTPRYLIKTRGQQVTLSCSPISGHRSVSWYQQTPGQGLQFLFEYFSETQRNKGNFPGRFSGRQFSNSRSEMNVSTLELGDSALYLCASSDRTSGGTDTQYFGPGTRLTVL.

The chain joins TRBV3-1 to TRBJ2-3; D is unclear. Germline loops: CDR1 LGHDT, CDR2 YNNKEL (reference sequence). CDR3 length: 15 residues. The V and J ends lost 0 bases and 1 base respectively, with 8 bases between them. The CDR3 coding sequence is TGTGCCAGCAGCCAAGATCTGTACGGCACAGATACGCAGTATTTT. It specifies CASSQDLYGTDTQYF.

The gene calls are TRBV29-1 and TRBJ1-6; D gene ambiguous. The CDR3 is made up of 15 amino acids. Germline V CDR1 and CDR2: SQVTM, ANQGSEA. Deletions cut 1 base from V and 6 bases from J, with 13 bases between. In DNA form, the CDR3 reads TGCAGCGTTGAAGTTGGCCAGAGTCCTAATTCACCCCTCCACTTT. Encoded protein: CSVEVGQSPNSPLHF.

The V and J genes are TRBV4-1 and TRBJ1-3; TRBD1 might be the D (6 bases). The CDR3 consists of 16 residues. Trimming cost V 4 bases and J 0 bases, with 13 bases left between them. Germline V CDR1 and CDR2: MGHRA, YSYEKL. The CDR3 sequence: CASSRGTLPSGNTIYF. The CDR3 nucleotides read TGCGCCAGCAGCCGCGGGACACTTCCCTCTGGAAACACCATATATTTT.

This chain connects TRBV5-1 to TRBJ1-3; D call uncertain. CDR1 and CDR2 (germline): SGHRS, YFSETQ. The CDR3 contains 14 residues. V was clipped by 0 bases and J by 7 bases, with 11 bases between them. The CDR3 loop reads CASSLGTARNTIYF. Written as DNA, the CDR3 is TGCGCCAGCAGCTTGGGTACTGCCCGGAACACCATATATTTT. The full variable domain, in which reference TRBV5-1 and TRBJ1-3 provide the parts outside the CDR3, is KAGVTQTPRYLIKTRGQQVTLSCSPISGHRSVSWYQQTPGQGLQFLFEYFSETQRNKGNFPGRFSGRQFSNSRSEMNVSTLELGDSALYLCASSLGTARNTIYFGEGSWLTVV.

This sequence joins TRBV6-2 or TRBV6-3 and TRBJ1-5; TRBD1 aligns across 7 bases. V lost 5 bases, J lost 6 bases, and 13 bases stayed unmatched. Germline-derived CDR1 and CDR2 are MNHEY and SVGEGT. The CDR3 totals 16 residues. The CDR3 coding sequence is TGTGCCAGCAGTACGTTTCGACAGGGAGGGGGTCAGCCCCAGCATTTT. Its translation is CASSTFRQGGGQPQHF.

This clonotype was picked up a small number of times. The chain couples TRBV4-3 to TRBJ1-5, with D perhaps TRBD1 (5 bases). Germline CDR1 reads LGHNA; CDR2 reads YSLEER. The V and J ends lost 1 base and 5 bases respectively, with 21 bases between them. This CDR3 comprises 18 residues. The DNA for the CDR3 is TGCGCCAGCAGCCAAGGGGGACCCCTTAACAAGACGGATCAGCCCCAGCATTTT. This gives the protein CASSQGGPLNKTDQPQHF.

This chain uses TRBV7-9 with TRBJ2-5; possibly TRBD1 or TRBD2 for D (5 bases each). The CDR3 covers 14 residues. From germline, CDR1 is SEHNR and CDR2 FQNEAQ (reference sequence). Between the trimmed V and J ends, which lost 5 bases and 3 bases, there was a span of 13 bases. CDR3 nucleotides: TGTGCCAGCAGCAATAGATTGGGGGAAGAGACCCAGTACTTC. Protein product: CASSNRLGEETQYF. Together with reference TRBV7-9 and TRBJ2-5, the CDR3 gives the full variable domain: DTGVSQNPRHKITKRGQNVTFRCDPISEHNRLYWYRQTLGQGPEFLTYFQNEAQLEKSRLLSDRFSAERPKGSFSTLEIQRTEQGDSAMYLCASSNRLGEETQYFGPGTRLLVL.

This clonotype has just a few counts. The V gene is TRBV6-2 or TRBV6-3, the J gene TRBJ2-7; TRBD1 might be the D (5 bases). Germline lookup yields CDR1 MNHEY and CDR2 SVGEGT. The CDR3 extends over 15 amino acids. With 2 bases removed from V and 1 base from J, the gap between germline ends came to 12 bases. The DNA for the CDR3 is TGTGCCAGCAGTTACAGGACACAGCCTTCCTACGAGCAGTACTTC. As protein: CASSYRTQPSYEQYF.

This sequence joins TRBV4-3 and TRBJ2-5, with unresolved D. Germline CDR1 and CDR2: LGHNA and YSLEER. V was shortened by 1 base and J by 3 bases, with 9 bases between the two germline ends. This CDR3 comprises 14 residues. CDR3 nucleotides: TGCGCCAGCAGCCAAGTTGGGTGGGAAGAGACCCAGTACTTC. This encodes CASSQVGWEETQYF.

This clonotype was picked up a small number of times. The V call is TRBV14, the J call TRBJ2-3, with TRBD2 matching over 7 bases. The CDR3 is 16 residues long. Germline assignment: CDR1 SGHDN and CDR2 FVKESK. The ends lost 4 bases at V and 5 bases at J; junction bases unmatched: 12. CDR3 amino acids: CASSLFGGRGGDTQYF. CDR3 coding DNA: TGTGCCAGCAGCCTTTTTGGCGGGAGAGGAGGAGATACGCAGTATTTT.

This clonotype turned up a few times. The chain is built from TRBV5-4 and TRBJ2-5; 12 positions match TRBD2. Germline CDR1 reads SGHNT; CDR2 reads YYREEE (reference sequence). The trim removed 1 base at V and 3 bases at J, leaving 10 bases unmatched. This CDR3 contains 18 residues. DNA for the CDR3: TGTGCCAGCAGCTTGAATTTACTAGCGGGGGGACAAGAAGAGACCCAGTACTTC. This sequence encodes CASSLNLLAGGQEETQYF.

This clonotype was detected a few times. V is TRBV3-1 and J is TRBJ1-3; no clear D. The CDR3 is 16 residues long. The V end was cut by 4 bases, the J end by 3 bases, with 16 bases between. The V gene's germline CDR1 is LGHDT and CDR2 YNNKEL (reference sequence). The DNA of the CDR3 is TGTGCCAGCAGCCCTAACGCCGGGATAGGTGGAAACACCATATATTTT. Protein: CASSPNAGIGGNTIYF.

This chain joins TRBV7-9 and TRBJ1-2; unclear D gene. The CDR3 runs to 14 residues. The V end lost 4 bases, the J end lost 3 bases, and 12 bases lay between the germline ends. Germline V gives CDR1 SEHNR, CDR2 FQNEAQ (reference sequence). The CDR3 loop reads CASSSDAPYYGYTF. DNA for the CDR3: TGTGCCAGCAGCTCGGATGCCCCATACTATGGCTACACCTTC. The complete variable domain, with remaining parts taken from reference TRBV7-9 and TRBJ1-2, reads DTGVSQNPRHKITKRGQNVTFRCDPISEHNRLYWYRQTLGQGPEFLTYFQNEAQLEKSRLLSDRFSAERPKGSFSTLEIQRTEQGDSAMYLCASSSDAPYYGYTFGSGTRLTVV.

The chain has TRBV5-1 and TRBJ1-1; 9 bases are shared with TRBD1. The germline V gene encodes CDR1 SGHRS and CDR2 YFSETQ. The ends lost 4 bases at V and 5 bases at J; junction bases unmatched: 9. The CDR3 has 15 amino acids. The CDR3 loop reads CASSQNVGQGTEAFF. CDR3 in DNA: TGCGCCAGCAGCCAAAACGTGGGACAGGGTACTGAAGCTTTCTTT.

As DNA, the CDR3 is TGTGCCTGGAGCACAGGGGGGAATCAGCCCCAGCATTTT. It yields the protein CAWSTGGNQPQHF. This chain connects TRBV30 to TRBJ1-5; 8 positions agree with TRBD1. V dropped 3 bases and J dropped 4; count of bases not matched to a gene: 2. CDR1 and CDR2 from the germline V gene are GTSNPN and SVGIG (reference sequence). This CDR3 is 13 amino acids long.

The rearrangement links TRBV20-1 to TRBJ1-2; TRBD1 aligns across 9 bases. V shed 6 bases and J 9 bases; nucleotides not matched to a gene: 5. Germline V gene lookup returns CDR1 DFQATT and CDR2 SNEGSKA (reference sequence). The CDR3 length is 11 residues. The CDR3 spells CSAPTGGSYTF. The CDR3 bases are TGCAGTGCCCCGACAGGGGGTAGCTACACCTTC.